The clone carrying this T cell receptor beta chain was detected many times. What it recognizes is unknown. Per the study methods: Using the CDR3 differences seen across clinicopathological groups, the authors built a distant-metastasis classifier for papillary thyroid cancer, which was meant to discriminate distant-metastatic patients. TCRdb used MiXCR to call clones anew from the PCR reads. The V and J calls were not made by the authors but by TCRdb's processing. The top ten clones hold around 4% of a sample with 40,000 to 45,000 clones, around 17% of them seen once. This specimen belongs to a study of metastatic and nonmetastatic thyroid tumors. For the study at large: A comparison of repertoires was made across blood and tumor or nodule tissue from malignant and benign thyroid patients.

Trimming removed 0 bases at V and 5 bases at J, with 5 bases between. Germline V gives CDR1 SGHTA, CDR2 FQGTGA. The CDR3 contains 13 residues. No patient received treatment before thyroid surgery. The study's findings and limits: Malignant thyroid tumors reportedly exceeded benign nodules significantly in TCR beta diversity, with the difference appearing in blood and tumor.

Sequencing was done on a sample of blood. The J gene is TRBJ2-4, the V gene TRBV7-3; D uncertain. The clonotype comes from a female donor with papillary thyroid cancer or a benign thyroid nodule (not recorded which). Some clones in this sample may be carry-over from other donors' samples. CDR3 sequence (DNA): TGTGCCAGCAGCTTAACTGAAGAAAACATTCAGTACTTC. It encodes CASSLTEENIQYF.